This TCR beta chain was captured by sequencing in a study of T cells after yellow fever vaccination. Study-level information: Researchers used SMART-Seq v4 Ultra Low Input to prepare fractions that had low cell numbers.

This clonotype appeared many times. Universal primer sites and UMIs were introduced during 5'RACE template-switching synthesis of TCR cDNA. MiXCR, applied by TCRdb to the 5' RACE reads, yields one record per CDR3 protein. The data contain over 45,000 distinct CDR3 sequences, approximately 6.9% of them singletons. V dropped 5 bases and J dropped 4; count of bases not matched to a gene: 7. Per germline, CDR1 MNHEY and CDR2 SMNVEV (reference sequence). The CDR3 is 17 amino acids. The sequence was obtained from a man aged 18 to 35 who received the YFV17D yellow fever vaccine. V gene TRBV27 combines with J gene TRBJ2-1; TRBD2 matches 14 bases. Sequences were derived from CD8+ T cells sorted from PBMCs, sampled on the day of the first yellow fever vaccination. CDR3 sequence (DNA): TGTGCCAGCAGTGGACTAGCGGGGGGTCCGGGGTACAATGAGCAGTTCTTC. It codes for CASSGLAGGPGYNEQFF.